The 20 T cell receptor beta chains given below trace back to one sample, sequenced in a study of blood T cells in healthy people across ages. The authors ran a second PCR of about 6 to 11 cycles using a sample-barcoded 5' primer and a J-beta primer mix. TCRdb fed the 5' RACE reads into MiXCR, producing one record per CDR3 protein. Of approximately 580,000 distinct CDR3 sequences in the sample, more than 20% are singletons; the top ten hold roughly 10%. These records were also assigned to another study, of T cells of mothers and their children.

The specimen sequenced was blood. These receptors were obtained from a boy under 18 in good health.

The chain recombines TRBV7-2 with TRBJ2-5; D gene unclear. The DNA end is more similar to TRBJ2-7, so the J call may be wrong. The CDR3 extends over 14 amino acids. Germline CDR1 and CDR2: SGHTA and FQGNSA. This CDR3 is CASSSRWGSYEQYF. Here the CDR3 DNA reads TGTGCCAGCAGCTCGAGGTGGGGTTCCTACGAGCAGTACTTC.

This clonotype was found a few times. This rearrangement joins TRBV10-3 to TRBJ2-5, with 10 bases fitting TRBD2. The germline gives CDR1 ENHRY, CDR2 SYGVKD. Germline trimming cut 2 bases from V and 2 bases from J; bases unmatched to any gene: 8. The CDR3 is 17 residues long. The CDR3 bases are TGTGCCATCAGTGAGGTGGCTAGCGGGGGAGAACAAGAGACCCAGTACTTC. Protein product: CAISEVASGGEQETQYF.

This clonotype has more than one count but fewer than ten. The rearrangement links TRBV19 to TRBJ2-7; D remains unclear. CDR3 length: 15 residues. The V end lost 0 bases, the J end lost 0 bases, and 9 bases lay between the germline ends. Germline assignment: CDR1 LNHDA and CDR2 SQIVND (reference sequence). CDR3 sequence (DNA): TGTGCCAGTAGTATAGAATCAGGACGCTCCTACGAGCAGTACTTC. As protein: CASSIESGRSYEQYF.

The CDR3: CASREGRRGNGNTIYF. CDR3 nucleotides: TGTGCCAGCAGGGAAGGCCGGAGGGGTAATGGAAACACCATATATTTT. The V call is TRBV28, the J call TRBJ1-3; D perhaps matches TRBD1 (5 bases). Per germline, CDR1 MDHEN and CDR2 SYDVKM. V lost 6 bases to trimming and J lost 3 bases, with 18 bases between them. The CDR3 loop spans 16 amino acids.

DNA for the CDR3: TGTGCCAGCAGCTTAGCGTGGGAGCAGTACTTC. Translated: CASSLAWEQYF. This rearrangement joins TRBV7-2 to TRBJ2-5, with a possible D match to TRBD2 (5 bases). Per the germline V gene, CDR1 is SGHTA and CDR2 is FQGNSA. This CDR3 is 11 amino acids long. V lost 0 bases, J lost 11 bases, and 7 bases lay in between.

The chain links TRBV6-2 or TRBV6-3 to TRBJ1-3; TRBD1 might be the D (6 bases). The CDR3 runs to 20 residues. CDR1 MNHEY and CDR2 SVGEGT come from the germline V gene. Trimming left V 0 bases short and J 0 bases short, with 21 bases between. CDR3 in DNA: TGTGCCAGCAGTTACTCGCAGGGGACGGATATCTTTCTCTCTGGAAACACCATATATTTT. This encodes CASSYSQGTDIFLSGNTIYF.

The chain recombines TRBV24-1 with TRBJ1-2; 9 nucleotides align to TRBD1. V trimming: 3 bases; J trimming: 8 bases; junction bases outside the gene matches: 6. Germline-derived CDR1 and CDR2 are KGHDR and SFDVKD. CDR3 size: 14 residues. CDR3 DNA sequence: TGTGCCACCAGTGATACCGGGACAGGGAACGGCTACACCTTC. Amino acids: CATSDTGTGNGYTF.

The J gene is TRBJ2-1, the V gene TRBV5-6, with 9 bases that match TRBD2. With V trimmed by 0 bases and J by 9 bases, 4 bases remained unmatched. This CDR3 comprises 14 residues. The germline V gene encodes CDR1 SGHDT and CDR2 YYEEEE. The CDR3 sequence: CASSLVAGGREQFF. DNA of the CDR3: TGTGCCAGCAGCTTGGTTGCGGGGGGGCGTGAGCAGTTCTTC.

This clonotype was seen only a few times. The V gene is TRBV20-1, the J gene TRBJ1-5; TRBD1 matches 10 bases. The V gene's germline CDR1 is DFQATT and CDR2 SNEGSKA (reference sequence). The length of the CDR3 is 16 residues. Trimming at V came to 5 bases and at J to 9 bases, leaving 16 bases not matched to a gene. Written as DNA, the CDR3 is TGCAGTGCTTCGACCCGGGACAGGGGTCGGAAGGGGCCCCAGCATTTT. This translates into CSASTRDRGRKGPQHF.

This clonotype was seen a handful of times. This may stem from a read error, because a much larger clone lies one nucleotide away. This chain joins TRBV5-5 and TRBJ2-3, with D possibly being TRBD1 or TRBD2 (8 bases each). CDR1 SGHKS and CDR2 YYEKEE come from the germline V gene (reference sequence). The CDR3 extends over 18 amino acids. Here the CDR3 DNA reads TGTGTCAGCAGCTTGGACAGGGCGCCGGGACTAGGGTCAGATACGCAGTATTTT. Translating it yields CVSSLDRAPGLGSDTQYF.

The chain links TRBV9 to TRBJ2-5, with 8 bases identical to TRBD1. The CDR3 contains 14 residues. Looked up from germline, CDR1 is SGDLS and CDR2 is YYNGEE. Losses at the gene ends were 3 bases for V and 2 bases for J; bases not matched to a gene: 3. The CDR3 is CASSETGEQETQYF. The CDR3 DNA reads as TGTGCCAGCAGCGAGACAGGGGAACAAGAGACCCAGTACTTC.

The CDR3 reads CASSLIDSNQPQHF. The CDR3 coding sequence is TGTGCCAGCAGCTTAATCGACAGCAATCAGCCCCAGCATTTT. The J gene is TRBJ1-5, the V gene TRBV7-9; no definite D call. This CDR3 comprises 14 residues. CDR1 SEHNR and CDR2 FQNEAQ come from the germline V gene (reference sequence). Trimming removed 2 bases at V and 1 base at J, with 6 bases between.

This clonotype turned up a few times. This chain joins TRBV29-1 and TRBJ1-2, with 7 bases lining up with TRBD1. Looked up from germline, CDR1 is SQVTM and CDR2 is ANQGSEA. This CDR3 has 15 amino acids. V lost 0 bases and J lost 0; bases outside the gene matches: 4. In DNA form, the CDR3 reads TGCAGCGTTGAAGAAGGGACAGCTACTAACTATGGCTACACCTTC. This translates into CSVEEGTATNYGYTF.

Only a few counts were recorded for this clonotype. The chain has TRBV6-5 and TRBJ2-1; D is possibly TRBD1 or TRBD2 (6 bases each). CDR1 is MNHEY, CDR2 SVGAGI, per germline. V was pared by 2 bases and J by 8 bases, with 19 bases between. The CDR3 loop spans 16 amino acids. The CDR3 region has the DNA TGTGCCAGCAGTTACGGGAGGAACAGGGAATTGGATGAGCAGTTCTTC. This encodes CASSYGRNRELDEQFF.

This chain links TRBV6-5 with TRBJ2-5, with unresolved D. The J call is uncertain, as TRBJ2-7 better fits the DNA end. This CDR3 region has 16 residues. The germline gives CDR1 MNHEY, CDR2 SVGAGI. The CDR3 nucleotides read TGTGCCAGCAGTTACGCTGGGATACATGGCGCCTACGAGCAGTACTTC. Amino acid sequence: CASSYAGIHGAYEQYF.

This clonotype was counted a few times. The chain links TRBV7-9 to TRBJ2-1; D perhaps matches TRBD2 (5 bases). From germline, CDR1 is SEHNR and CDR2 FQNEAQ (reference sequence). This CDR3 has 14 amino acids. The ends were cut back, 6 bases at V and 5 bases at J, with 14 bases in the middle. Written as DNA, the CDR3 is TGTGCCAGCAGGGATCTAGCTCGTGACAATGAGCAGTTCTTC. It is translated as CASRDLARDNEQFF.

This clonotype was seen only a few times. The chain employs TRBV28 and TRBJ2-4, with D possibly being TRBD2 (6 bases). Between the trimmed V and J ends, which lost 4 bases and 9 bases, there was a span of 19 bases. CDR1 is MDHEN, CDR2 SYDVKM, per germline. This CDR3 is built from 15 residues. The CDR3 protein is CASSSTATGGSIQYF. Written as DNA, the CDR3 is TGTGCCAGCAGTTCCACAGCGACCGGGGGATCCATTCAGTACTTC.

The chain employs TRBV20-1 and TRBJ2-5; D gene ambiguous. This CDR3 is built from 12 residues. CDR1 DFQATT and CDR2 SNEGSKA come from the germline V gene (reference sequence). Trimming removed 4 bases at V and 9 bases at J, with 15 bases between. The CDR3 DNA reads TGCAGTGCTACCCCCTTCAAGAACTCCCAGTACTTC. Encoded protein: CSATPFKNSQYF.

This clonotype came up a few times. The chain carries TRBV10-3 and TRBJ2-2; a weak D match, TRBD2 (7 bases). Germline lookup yields CDR1 ENHRY and CDR2 SYGVKD. Trimming pared 6 bases from V and 3 bases from J, leaving 20 bases between. The CDR3 runs 17 residues. CDR3 sequence reads: CAISTVLGGGYTGELFF. CDR3 bases: TGTGCCATCAGCACCGTCCTGGGAGGGGGATACACCGGGGAGCTGTTTTTT.

This clonotype was observed a few times. The V gene is TRBV11-2, the J gene TRBJ2-5; D call uncertain. The end of the DNA is better explained by TRBJ2-1, so the J call may be wrong. CDR1 is SGHAT, CDR2 FQNNGV, per germline. The CDR3 contains 15 residues. The CDR3 DNA sequence: TGTGCCAGCAGCATTAACGCGGCCCTCTCGAACCCCCAGTTCTTC. Translating it yields CASSINAALSNPQFF.